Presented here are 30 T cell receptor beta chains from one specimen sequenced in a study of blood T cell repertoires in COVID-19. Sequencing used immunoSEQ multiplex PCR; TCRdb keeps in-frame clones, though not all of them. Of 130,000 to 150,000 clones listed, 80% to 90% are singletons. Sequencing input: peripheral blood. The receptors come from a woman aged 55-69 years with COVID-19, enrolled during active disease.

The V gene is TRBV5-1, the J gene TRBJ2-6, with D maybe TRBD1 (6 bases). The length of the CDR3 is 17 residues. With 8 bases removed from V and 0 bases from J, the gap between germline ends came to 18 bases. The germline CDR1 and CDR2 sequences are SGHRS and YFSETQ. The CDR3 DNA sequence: TGCGCCAGTGATCCCGGGACATTAAGCTCTGGGGCCAACGTCCTGACTTTC. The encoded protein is CASDPGTLSSGANVLTF.

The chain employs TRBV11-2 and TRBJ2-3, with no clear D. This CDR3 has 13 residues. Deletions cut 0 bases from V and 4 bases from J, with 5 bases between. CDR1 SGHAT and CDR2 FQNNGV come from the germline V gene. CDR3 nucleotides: TGTGCCAGCAGCTTAGATCGAGCAGATACGCAGTATTTT. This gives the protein CASSLDRADTQYF.

This CDR3 is CSASSLWEDQPQHF. DNA of the CDR3: TGCAGTGCTAGTAGCTTATGGGAGGATCAGCCCCAGCATTTT. The chain couples TRBV20-1 to TRBJ1-5, with D hard to call. The ends were cut back, 3 bases at V and 5 bases at J, with 14 bases in the middle. CDR3 length equals 14 residues. The germline CDR1 and CDR2 sequences are DFQATT and SNEGSKA (reference sequence).

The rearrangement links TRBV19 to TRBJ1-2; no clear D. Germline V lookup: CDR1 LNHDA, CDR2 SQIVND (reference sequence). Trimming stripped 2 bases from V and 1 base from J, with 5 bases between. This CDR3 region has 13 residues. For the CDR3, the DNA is TGTGCCAGTAGTATAACGCGTAACTATGGCTACACCTTC. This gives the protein CASSITRNYGYTF.

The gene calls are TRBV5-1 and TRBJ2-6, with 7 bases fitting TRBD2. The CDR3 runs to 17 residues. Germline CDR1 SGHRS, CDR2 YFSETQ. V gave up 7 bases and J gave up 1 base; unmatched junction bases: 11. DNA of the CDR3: TGCGCCAGCGTCCCGACTCTGCGGGAGTCTGGGGCCAACGTCCTGACTTTC. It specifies CASVPTLRESGANVLTF.

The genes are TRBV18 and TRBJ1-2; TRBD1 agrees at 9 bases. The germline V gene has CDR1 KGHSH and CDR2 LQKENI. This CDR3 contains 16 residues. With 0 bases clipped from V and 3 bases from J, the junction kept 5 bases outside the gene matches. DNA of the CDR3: TGTGCCAGCTCACCACCCTCGACAGGGGGTGACTATGGCTACACCTTC. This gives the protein CASSPPSTGGDYGYTF.

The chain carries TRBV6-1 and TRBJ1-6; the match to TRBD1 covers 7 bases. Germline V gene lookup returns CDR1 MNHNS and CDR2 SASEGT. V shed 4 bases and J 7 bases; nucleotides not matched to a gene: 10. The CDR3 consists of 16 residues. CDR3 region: CASSAQGRDINSPLHF. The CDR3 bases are TGTGCCAGCAGTGCACAGGGGAGAGACATCAATTCACCCCTCCACTTT.

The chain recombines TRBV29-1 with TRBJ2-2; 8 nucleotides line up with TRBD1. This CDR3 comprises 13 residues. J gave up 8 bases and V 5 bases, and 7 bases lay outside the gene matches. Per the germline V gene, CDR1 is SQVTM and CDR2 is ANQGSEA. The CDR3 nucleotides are TGCAGCGTTCCCCAGGGGGCCGGTGGGGAGCTGTTTTTT. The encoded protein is CSVPQGAGGELFF.

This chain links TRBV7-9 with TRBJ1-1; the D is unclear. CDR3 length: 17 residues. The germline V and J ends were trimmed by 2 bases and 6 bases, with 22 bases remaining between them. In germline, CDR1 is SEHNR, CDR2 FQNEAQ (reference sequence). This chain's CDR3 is CASSLTGLGWEHSEAFF. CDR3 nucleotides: TGTGCCAGCAGCTTAACGGGGTTGGGTTGGGAACACTCTGAAGCTTTCTTT. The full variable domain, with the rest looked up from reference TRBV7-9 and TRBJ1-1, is DTGVSQNPRHKITKRGQNVTFRCDPISEHNRLYWYRQTLGQGPEFLTYFQNEAQLEKSRLLSDRFSAERPKGSFSTLEIQRTEQGDSAMYLCASSLTGLGWEHSEAFFGQGTRLTVV.

CDR3 protein: CASSLDLGQGYTF. The CDR3 region has the DNA TGCGCCAGCAGCTTGGATCTAGGACAGGGGTACACCTTC. The chain recombines TRBV5-1 with TRBJ1-2; TRBD1 matches at 9 bases. Germline-derived CDR1 and CDR2 are SGHRS and YFSETQ. The V and J ends lost 0 bases and 11 bases, in that order; junction bases with no gene match: 5. This CDR3 contains 13 residues.

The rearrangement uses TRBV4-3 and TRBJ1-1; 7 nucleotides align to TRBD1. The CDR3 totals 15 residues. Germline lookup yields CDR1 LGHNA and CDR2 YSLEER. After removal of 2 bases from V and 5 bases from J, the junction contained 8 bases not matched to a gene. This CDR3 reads CASSQNQGERTEAFF. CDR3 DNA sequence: TGCGCCAGCAGCCAAAATCAGGGGGAGAGGACTGAAGCTTTCTTT.

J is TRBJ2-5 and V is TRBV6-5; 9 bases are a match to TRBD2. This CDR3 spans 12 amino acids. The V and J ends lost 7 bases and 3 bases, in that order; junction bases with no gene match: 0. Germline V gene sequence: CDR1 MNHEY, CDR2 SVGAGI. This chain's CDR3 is CASKRGEETQYF. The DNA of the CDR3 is TGTGCCAGCAAGCGGGGGGAAGAGACCCAGTACTTC.

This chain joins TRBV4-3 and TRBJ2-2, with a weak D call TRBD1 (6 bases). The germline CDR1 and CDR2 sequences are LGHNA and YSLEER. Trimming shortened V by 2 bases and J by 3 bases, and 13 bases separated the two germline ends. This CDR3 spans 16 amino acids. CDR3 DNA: TGCGCCAGCAGCCAACAGGGCAGGGGAGACACCGGGGAGCTGTTTTTT. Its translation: CASSQQGRGDTGELFF.

The CDR3 reads CASSRQETDEAFF. The CDR3 DNA is TGTGCCAGCAGCCGACAGGAAACCGACGAAGCTTTCTTT. The rearrangement uses TRBV3-1 (or the pseudogene TRBV3-2) and TRBJ1-1, with D tentatively TRBD1 (6 bases). The CDR3 is 13 amino acids. Looked up from germline, CDR1 is LGHDT and CDR2 is YNNKEL (reference sequence). V dropped 4 bases and J dropped 8 bases, with 14 bases sitting between them.

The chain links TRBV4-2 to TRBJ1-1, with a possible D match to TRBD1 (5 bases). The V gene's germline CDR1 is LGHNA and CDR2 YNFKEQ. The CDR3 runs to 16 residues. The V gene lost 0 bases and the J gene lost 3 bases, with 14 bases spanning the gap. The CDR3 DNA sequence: TGTGCCAGCAGCCAAGATCGGGGGACGCGAGACACTGAAGCTTTCTTT. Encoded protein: CASSQDRGTRDTEAFF.

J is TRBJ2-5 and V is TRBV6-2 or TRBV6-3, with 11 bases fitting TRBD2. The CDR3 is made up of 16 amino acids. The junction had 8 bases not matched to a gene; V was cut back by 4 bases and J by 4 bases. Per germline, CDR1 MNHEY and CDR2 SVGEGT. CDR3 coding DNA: TGTGCCAGCAGTTGGCCTAGCGGGGGGTTTGTAGAGACCCAGTACTTC. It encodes CASSWPSGGFVETQYF.

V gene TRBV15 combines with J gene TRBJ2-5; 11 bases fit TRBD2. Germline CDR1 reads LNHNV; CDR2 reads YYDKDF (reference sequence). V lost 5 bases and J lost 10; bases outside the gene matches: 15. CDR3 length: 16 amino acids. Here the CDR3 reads CATSEPLAGGMGSQYF. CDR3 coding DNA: TGTGCCACCAGCGAACCCCTAGCGGGGGGAATGGGAAGCCAGTACTTC.

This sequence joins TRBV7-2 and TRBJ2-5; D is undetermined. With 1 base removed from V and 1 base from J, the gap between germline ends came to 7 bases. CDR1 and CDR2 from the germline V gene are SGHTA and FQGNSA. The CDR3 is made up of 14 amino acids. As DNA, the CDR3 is TGTGCCAGCAGCTTAGTACTAAGCCAAGAGACCCAGTACTTC. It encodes CASSLVLSQETQYF.

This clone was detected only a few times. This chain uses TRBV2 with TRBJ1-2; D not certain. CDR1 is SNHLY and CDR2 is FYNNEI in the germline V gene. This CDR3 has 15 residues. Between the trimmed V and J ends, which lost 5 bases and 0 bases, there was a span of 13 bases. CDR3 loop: CASSRWEASNYGYTF. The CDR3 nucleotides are TGTGCCAGCAGTAGATGGGAGGCTTCTAACTATGGCTACACCTTC.

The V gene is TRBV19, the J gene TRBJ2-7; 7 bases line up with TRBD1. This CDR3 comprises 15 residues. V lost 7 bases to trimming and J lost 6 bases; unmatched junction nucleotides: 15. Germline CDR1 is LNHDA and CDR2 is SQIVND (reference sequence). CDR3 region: CASNPSRNYRGEQYF. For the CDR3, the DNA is TGTGCCAGTAACCCCTCAAGGAATTACAGGGGCGAGCAGTACTTC.

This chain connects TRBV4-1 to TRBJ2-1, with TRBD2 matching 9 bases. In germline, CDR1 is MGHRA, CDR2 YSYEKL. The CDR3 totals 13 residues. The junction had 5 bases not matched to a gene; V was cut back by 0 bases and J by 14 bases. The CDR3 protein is CASSQDQRGAEFF. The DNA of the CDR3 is TGCGCCAGCAGCCAAGATCAGCGGGGGGCGGAGTTCTTC.

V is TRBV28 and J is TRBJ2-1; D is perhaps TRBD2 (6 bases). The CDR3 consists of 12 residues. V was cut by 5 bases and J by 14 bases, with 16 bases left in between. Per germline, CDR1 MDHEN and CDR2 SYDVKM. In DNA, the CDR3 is TGTGCCAGCAGTCCGAAGACTAGTACGGAGTTCTTC. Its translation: CASSPKTSTEFF.

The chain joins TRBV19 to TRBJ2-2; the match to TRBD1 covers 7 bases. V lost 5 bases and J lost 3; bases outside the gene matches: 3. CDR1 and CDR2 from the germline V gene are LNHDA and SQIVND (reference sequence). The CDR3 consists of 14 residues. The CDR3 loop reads CASSRQGDTGELFF. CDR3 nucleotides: TGTGCCAGTAGTCGACAGGGAGACACCGGGGAGCTGTTTTTT.

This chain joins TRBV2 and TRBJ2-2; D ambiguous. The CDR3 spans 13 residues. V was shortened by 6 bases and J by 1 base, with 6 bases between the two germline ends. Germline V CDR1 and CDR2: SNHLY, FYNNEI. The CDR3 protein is CASRLLNTGELFF. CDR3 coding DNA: TGTGCCAGCAGACTTCTGAACACCGGGGAGCTGTTTTTT.

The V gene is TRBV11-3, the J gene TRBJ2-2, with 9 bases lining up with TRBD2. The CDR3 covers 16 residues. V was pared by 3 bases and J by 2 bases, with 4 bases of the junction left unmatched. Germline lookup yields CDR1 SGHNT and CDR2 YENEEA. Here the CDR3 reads CASSLASGVNTGELFF. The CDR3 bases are TGTGCCAGCAGCTTGGCTAGCGGGGTCAACACCGGGGAGCTGTTTTTT.

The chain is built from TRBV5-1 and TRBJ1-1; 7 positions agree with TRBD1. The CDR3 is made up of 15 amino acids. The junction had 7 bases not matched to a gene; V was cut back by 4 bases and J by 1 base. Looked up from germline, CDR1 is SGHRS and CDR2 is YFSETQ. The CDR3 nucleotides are TGCGCCAGCAGCCCAATGACAGGGCGGAACACTGAAGCTTTCTTT. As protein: CASSPMTGRNTEAFF. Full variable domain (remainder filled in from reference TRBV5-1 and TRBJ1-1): KAGVTQTPRYLIKTRGQQVTLSCSPISGHRSVSWYQQTPGQGLQFLFEYFSETQRNKGNFPGRFSGRQFSNSRSEMNVSTLELGDSALYLCASSPMTGRNTEAFFGQGTRLTVV.

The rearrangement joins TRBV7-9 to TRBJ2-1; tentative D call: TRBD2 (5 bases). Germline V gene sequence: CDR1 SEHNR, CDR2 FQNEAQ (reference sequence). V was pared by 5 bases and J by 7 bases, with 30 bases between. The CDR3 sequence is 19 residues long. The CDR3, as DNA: TGTGCCAGCAGCCGTCACGCCGAGCGGTGGGCCCGAGAGGGTAATGAGCAGTTCTTC. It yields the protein CASSRHAERWAREGNEQFF.

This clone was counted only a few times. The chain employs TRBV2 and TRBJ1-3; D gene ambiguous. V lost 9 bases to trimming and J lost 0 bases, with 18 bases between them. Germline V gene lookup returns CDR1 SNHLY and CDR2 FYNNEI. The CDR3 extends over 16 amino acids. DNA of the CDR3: TGTGCCAGAAGTCTAGACGACCGCATCTCTGGAAACACCATATATTTT. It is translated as CARSLDDRISGNTIYF. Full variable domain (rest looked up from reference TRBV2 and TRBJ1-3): EPEVTQTPSHQVTQMGQEVILRCVPISNHLYFYWYRQILGQKVEFLVSFYNNEISEKSEIFDDQFSVERPDGSNFTLKIRSTKLEDSAMYFCARSLDDRISGNTIYFGEGSWLTVV.

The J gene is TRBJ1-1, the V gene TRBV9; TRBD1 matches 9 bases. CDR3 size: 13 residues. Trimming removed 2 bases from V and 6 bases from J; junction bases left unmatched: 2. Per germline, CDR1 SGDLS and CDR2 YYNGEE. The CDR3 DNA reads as TGTGCCAGCAGCGTGGGACAGGGTCCTGAAGCTTTCTTT. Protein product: CASSVGQGPEAFF.

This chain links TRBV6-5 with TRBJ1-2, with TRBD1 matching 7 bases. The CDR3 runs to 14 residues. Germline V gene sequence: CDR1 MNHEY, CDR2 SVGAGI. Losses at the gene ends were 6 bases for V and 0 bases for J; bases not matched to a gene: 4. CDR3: CASSPGTANYGYTF. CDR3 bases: TGTGCCAGCAGCCCCGGGACAGCTAACTATGGCTACACCTTC.